These 8 T cell receptor beta chains were all obtained from the same sample, sequenced in a study of cytomegalovirus exposure and HLA in healthy donors. 60 Vbeta and 13 Jbeta primers were used in PCR. Libraries were prepared by immunoSEQ multiplex PCR; TCRdb keeps only in-frame clonotypes and omits some of them. The table lists roughly 150,000 clones, 73% of them singletons, with 1.6% in the top ten. Sequenced sample: PBMCs. These receptors originate from a woman between 18 and 29 years old in good health and CMV-seronegative.

The genes are TRBV5-6 and TRBJ1-2, with TRBD1 as a possible D gene (5 bases). The germline CDR1 and CDR2 sequences are SGHDT and YYEEEE. The CDR3 runs to 15 residues. V lost 0 bases and J 0 bases, leaving 9 bases between the germline ends. CDR3 loop: CASSLGRTTNYGYTF. In nucleotides, the CDR3 is TGTGCCAGCAGCTTGGGACGGACAACTAACTATGGCTACACCTTC.

V usage is TRBV6-1 and J usage is TRBJ2-6; D ambiguous. Trimming removed 1 base at V and 0 bases at J, with 4 bases between. Looked up from germline, CDR1 is MNHNS and CDR2 is SASEGT. The CDR3 is 15 amino acids. CDR3 nucleotides: TGTGCCAGCAGTGAAGACAGCTCTGGGGCCAACGTCCTGACTTTC. Translating it yields CASSEDSSGANVLTF.

V and J are TRBV18 and TRBJ2-7; TRBD1 agrees at 8 bases. With 3 bases clipped from V and 3 bases from J, the junction kept 7 bases outside the gene matches. Germline V gives CDR1 KGHSH, CDR2 LQKENI. The CDR3 is 15 amino acids. CDR3 sequence reads: CASSPASGGFYEQYF. As DNA, the CDR3 is TGTGCCAGCTCACCCGCGTCAGGGGGCTTCTACGAGCAGTACTTC.

V gene TRBV7-2 combines with J gene TRBJ2-7, with 9 bases matching TRBD1. V shed 7 bases and J 3 bases; nucleotides not matched to a gene: 7. Germline V gene sequence: CDR1 SGHTA, CDR2 FQGNSA. This CDR3 has 14 amino acids. CDR3 loop: CASTLTGGSYEQYF. The DNA for the CDR3 is TGTGCCAGCACTTTGACAGGGGGTAGCTACGAGCAGTACTTC.

The CDR3 is CASRRGGWGYEQYF. DNA for the CDR3: TGTGCCAGCAGACGCGGGGGTTGGGGGTACGAGCAGTACTTC. This sequence joins TRBV11-2 and TRBJ2-7; 7 bases line up with TRBD2. This CDR3 is built from 14 residues. The germline CDR1 and CDR2 sequences are SGHAT and FQNNGV. With V trimmed by 6 bases and J by 4 bases, 9 bases remained unmatched. Drawing the rest from reference TRBV11-2 and TRBJ2-7, the complete variable domain is EAGVAQSPRYKIIEKRQSVAFWCNPISGHATLYWYQQILGQGPKLLIQFQNNGVVDDSQLPKDRFSAERLKGVDSTLKIQPAKLEDSAVYLCASRRGGWGYEQYFGPGTRLTVT.

This clone was seen just once. V usage is TRBV5-1 and J usage is TRBJ1-5, with TRBD1 identical over 7 bases. V lost 4 bases to trimming and J lost 3 bases; unmatched junction nucleotides: 7. The CDR3 loop spans 15 amino acids. Per the germline V gene, CDR1 is SGHRS and CDR2 is YFSETQ. The CDR3 loop is CASSLGDSPNQPQHF. CDR3 nucleotide sequence: TGCGCCAGCAGCCTAGGGGACAGCCCCAATCAGCCCCAGCATTTT.

This clone turned up a few times. The genes are TRBV28 and TRBJ1-5; the match to TRBD1 covers 7 bases. Trimming cost V 7 bases and J 3 bases; bases outside gene matches: 12. The CDR3 has 16 residues. CDR1 is MDHEN and CDR2 is SYDVKM in the germline V gene. The chain's CDR3 is CASTLGAGGNNQPQHF. DNA of the CDR3: TGTGCCAGCACCCTCGGGGCAGGGGGTAACAATCAGCCCCAGCATTTT.

J is TRBJ2-4 and V is TRBV4-1, with 10 bases aligning to TRBD1. Germline V gene lookup returns CDR1 MGHRA and CDR2 YSYEKL. CDR3 length equals 17 residues. With 2 bases clipped from V and 0 bases from J, the junction kept 4 bases outside the gene matches. Here the CDR3 reads CASSQMGQGIAKNIQYF. In DNA, the CDR3 is TGCGCCAGCAGCCAAATGGGACAGGGGATAGCCAAAAACATTCAGTACTTC.